This TCR beta chain was found in a study of regulatory T cells in long-lasting Graves disease. Overall study: Less than 3 months of antithyroid drugs had been taken by newly diagnosed Graves' patients.

To make TCR beta libraries, researchers used iRepertoire HTBI primers and Arm-PCR of CDR3 regions. One entry per CDR3 protein, called by TCRdb with MiXCR from the multiplex PCR reads. The repertoire holds hundreds of thousands of distinct CDR3 sequences, with more than 15% as singletons. Time point denoted: newly diagnosed GD, antithyroid drugs for less than 3 months. Construction of the TCR library relied on RNA isolated from PBMCs. In its sample, this clonotype was seen a few times. The CDR3 has 17 amino acids. The V gene lost 3 bases and the J gene lost 0 bases, with 12 bases spanning the gap. Per germline, CDR1 LGHDT and CDR2 YNNKEL (reference sequence). The same sample was also used in a study of T cells in Graves' hyperthyroidism and ophthalmopathy.

V gene TRBV3-1 combines with J gene TRBJ1-6; possible D gene TRBD1, 6 bases. Sequencing used peripheral blood mononuclear cells (PBMCs), obtained at new diagnosis, from a patient treated with antithyroid drugs. This TCR derives from a woman aged 35-65 years with Graves disease. CDR3 in amino acids: CASSHPTGDSYNSPLHF. The CDR3 region has the DNA TGTGCCAGCAGCCATCCGACAGGTGACTCCTATAATTCACCCCTCCACTTT.